Sequencing of this TCR beta chain was carried out in a study of Ad26.COV2.S vaccination and SARS-CoV-2 variants. On the study more broadly: By the intramuscular route, Ad26.COV2.S was given once, or twice 56 days apart.

This clone occurred many times. Antigen specificity is unknown. Study-level points and caveats: People who got the vaccine or the placebo had similar non-spike TCR breadth.

Treatment here: roughly 19 received Ad26.COV2.S at low or high dose, single or two shots; roughly five received placebo; per-sample allocation not given. It was on day 63 after the first vaccine or placebo injection that samples were taken. An Ad26 vector was used to express Wuhan-strain SARS-CoV-2 spike as the vaccine. The V gene end was trimmed by 3 bases and the J gene end by 2 bases; junction bases not matched to a gene: 5. The CDR3 has 15 residues. Per germline, CDR1 MNHEY and CDR2 SMNVEV (reference sequence). The table came from immunoSEQ multiplex PCR; TCRdb's copy has only in-frame clones and leaves some out. This table has hundreds of thousands of clones, roughly 90% appearing once.

This sample comprised peripheral blood, obtained in a trial of Ad26.COV2.S vaccine versus placebo. The TCR was taken from a person aged 18-65 years who received the Ad26.COV2.S COVID-19 vaccine or a placebo. The genes are TRBV27 and TRBJ2-7, with 9 bases matching TRBD1. DNA for the CDR3: TGTGCCAGCAGTTTCACCGGGACAGGGCCCTACGAGCAGTACTTC. It is translated as CASSFTGTGPYEQYF.